The 13 T cell receptor beta chains listed next were all sequenced from one sample in a study of control samples from healthy donors and cancer patients. Produced via immunoSEQ multiplex PCR; TCRdb's table is partial and in-frame only. The sample includes 150,000 to 200,000 clones, more than 90% of them seen just once. Sequencing used blood. The receptors derive from a young man in good health.

The J gene is TRBJ1-2, the V gene TRBV27; D not certain. Trimming cost V 0 bases and J 7 bases, with 12 bases left between them. The length of the CDR3 is 14 residues. The germline V gene has CDR1 MNHEY and CDR2 SMNVEV (reference sequence). CDR3 amino acids: CASSLSAGSFGYTF. Written as DNA, the CDR3 is TGTGCCAGCAGTTTATCGGCCGGATCGTTTGGCTACACCTTC.

The chain carries TRBV7-8 and TRBJ2-1, with 10 bases fitting TRBD1. The CDR3 covers 17 residues. After removal of 5 bases from V and 1 base from J, the junction contained 8 bases not matched to a gene. Germline CDR1 and CDR2: SGHVS and FQNEAQ. CDR3 sequence: CASSIGGQGESYNEQFF. In DNA form, the CDR3 reads TGTGCCAGCAGCATCGGCGGACAGGGGGAGTCCTACAATGAGCAGTTCTTC. Drawing the rest from reference TRBV7-8 and TRBJ2-1, the complete variable domain is GAGVSQSPRYKVAKRGQDVALRCDPISGHVSLFWYQQALGQGPEFLTYFQNEAQLDKSGLPSDRFFAERPEGSVSTLKIQRTQQEDSAVYLCASSIGGQGESYNEQFFGPGTRLTVL.

The rearrangement links TRBV14 to TRBJ2-7; possibly TRBD1 for D (6 bases). In germline, CDR1 is SGHDN, CDR2 FVKESK. CDR3 size: 14 residues. With 3 bases removed from V and 6 bases from J, the gap between germline ends came to 15 bases. CDR3 sequence (DNA): TGTGCCAGCAGCCACCTGGGGGCAGGGACCGAGCAGTACTTC. Translation: CASSHLGAGTEQYF. The entire variable domain, with the rest obtained from reference TRBV14 and TRBJ2-7, is as follows: EAGVTQFPSHSVIEKGQTVTLRCDPISGHDNLYWYRRVMGKEIKFLLHFVKESKQDESGMPNNRFLAERTGGTYSTLKVQPAELEDSGVYFCASSHLGAGTEQYFGPGTRLTVT.

This chain joins TRBV9 and TRBJ2-2; possible D gene TRBD1, 6 bases. The CDR3 loop spans 14 amino acids. Trimming pared 4 bases from V and 7 bases from J, leaving 14 bases between. CDR1 and CDR2 (germline): SGDLS, YYNGEE. In DNA form, the CDR3 reads TGTGCCAGCAGCAACACAGGGCAGGGCGGGGAGCTGTTTTTT. Translating it yields CASSNTGQGGELFF.

For the CDR3, the DNA is TGTGCCAGCAGTTTAAAAGGTTTTAACTATGGCTACACCTTC. Translating gives CASSLKGFNYGYTF. This chain connects TRBV6-5 to TRBJ1-2; D remains unclear. V was shortened by 4 bases and J by 1 base, with 10 bases between the two germline ends. CDR1 is MNHEY, CDR2 SVGAGI, per germline. The CDR3 runs to 14 residues.

The V call is TRBV4-1, the J call TRBJ1-2, with D uncertain. The CDR3 contains 15 residues. Germline V CDR1 and CDR2: MGHRA, YSYEKL. Trimming pared 2 bases from V and 3 bases from J, leaving 13 bases between. The CDR3 nucleotides read TGCGCCAGCAGCCAATTTGCCGAATCGGACTATGGCTACACCTTC. It translates to CASSQFAESDYGYTF.

This chain links TRBV6-2 or TRBV6-3 with TRBJ1-2; weak D call: TRBD1 (6 bases). V lost 5 bases and J 2 bases, leaving 12 bases between the germline ends. This CDR3 contains 14 residues. Germline CDR1 and CDR2: MNHEY and SVGEGT. The CDR3 coding sequence is TGTGCCAGCAGTCATTGGACAGAAAACTATGGCTACACCTTC. This sequence encodes CASSHWTENYGYTF.

The gene calls are TRBV27 and TRBJ2-2, with D uncertain. Trimming left V 8 bases short and J 4 bases short, with 17 bases between. This CDR3 contains 15 residues. Germline lookup yields CDR1 MNHEY and CDR2 SMNVEV (reference sequence). CDR3 protein: CASSMGYASTGELFF. CDR3 sequence (DNA): TGTGCCAGCTCAATGGGGTATGCGAGCACCGGGGAGCTGTTTTTT.

The chain uses TRBV5-1 and TRBJ2-7, with 7 bases aligning to TRBD1. CDR3 length: 14 residues. CDR1 SGHRS and CDR2 YFSETQ come from the germline V gene. V lost 4 bases, J lost 1 base, and 5 bases stayed unmatched. CDR3 residues: CASSPGTASYEQYF. For the CDR3, the DNA is TGCGCCAGCAGCCCCGGGACAGCATCCTACGAGCAGTACTTC.

The J gene is TRBJ1-6, the V gene TRBV5-1; TRBD1 might be the D (5 bases). Germline values: CDR1 SGHRS, CDR2 YFSETQ. The CDR3 extends over 15 amino acids. Trimming stripped 4 bases from V and 7 bases from J, with 15 bases between. This CDR3 is CASSGPGAGNSPLHF. The CDR3 DNA sequence: TGCGCCAGCAGCGGCCCCGGGGCCGGGAATTCACCCCTCCACTTT.

The V call is TRBV9, the J call TRBJ2-1, with 8 bases matching TRBD2. Germline V gives CDR1 SGDLS, CDR2 YYNGEE. The CDR3 covers 15 residues. V was clipped by 0 bases and J by 3 bases; unmatched bases: 2. The CDR3 is CASSVGSGGYNEQFF. The DNA of the CDR3 is TGTGCCAGCAGCGTAGGGAGCGGGGGCTACAATGAGCAGTTCTTC.

CDR3 nucleotide sequence: TGTGCCAGCAGCCAGGACGGGTACTATGGCTACACCTTC. Its protein product is CASSQDGYYGYTF. The rearrangement uses TRBV7-9 and TRBJ1-2; D gene unclear. The CDR3 covers 13 residues. Per germline, CDR1 SEHNR and CDR2 FQNEAQ (reference sequence). Trimming left V 5 bases short and J 3 bases short, with 10 bases between.

This chain connects TRBV6-2 or TRBV6-3 to TRBJ2-2; 11 bases align to TRBD2. Per the germline V gene, CDR1 is MNHEY and CDR2 is SVGEGT. This CDR3 comprises 17 residues. V lost 0 bases and J lost 2; bases outside the gene matches: 2. The CDR3, as DNA: TGTGCCAGCAGTTACTCAGGGACTAGCGGCAACACCGGGGAGCTGTTTTTT. This sequence encodes CASSYSGTSGNTGELFF.